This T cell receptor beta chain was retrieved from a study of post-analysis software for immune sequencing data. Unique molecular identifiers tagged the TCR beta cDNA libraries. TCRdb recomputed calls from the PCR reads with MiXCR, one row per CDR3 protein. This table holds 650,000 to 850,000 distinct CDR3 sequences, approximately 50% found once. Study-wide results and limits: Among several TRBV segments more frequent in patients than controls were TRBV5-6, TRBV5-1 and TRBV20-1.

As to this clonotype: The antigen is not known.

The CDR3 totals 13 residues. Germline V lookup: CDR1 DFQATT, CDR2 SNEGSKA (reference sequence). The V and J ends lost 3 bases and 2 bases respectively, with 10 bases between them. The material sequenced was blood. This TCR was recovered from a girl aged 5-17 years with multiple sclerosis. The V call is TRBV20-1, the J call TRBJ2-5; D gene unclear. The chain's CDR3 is CSASEWGQETQYF. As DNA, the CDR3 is TGCAGTGCTAGCGAGTGGGGACAAGAGACCCAGTACTTC.